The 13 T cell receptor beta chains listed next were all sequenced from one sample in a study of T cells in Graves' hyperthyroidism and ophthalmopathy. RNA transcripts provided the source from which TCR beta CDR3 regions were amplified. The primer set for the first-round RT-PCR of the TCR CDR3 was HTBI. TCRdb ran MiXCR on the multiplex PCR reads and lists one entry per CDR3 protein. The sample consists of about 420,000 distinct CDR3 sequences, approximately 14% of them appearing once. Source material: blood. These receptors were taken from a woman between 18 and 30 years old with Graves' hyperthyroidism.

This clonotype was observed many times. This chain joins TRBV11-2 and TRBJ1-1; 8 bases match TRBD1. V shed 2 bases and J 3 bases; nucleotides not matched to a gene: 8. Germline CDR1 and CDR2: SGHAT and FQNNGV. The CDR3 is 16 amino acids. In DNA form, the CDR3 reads TGTGCCAGCAGCTTATACCCGACAGGGGCCCACACTGAAGCTTTCTTT. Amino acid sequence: CASSLYPTGAHTEAFF.

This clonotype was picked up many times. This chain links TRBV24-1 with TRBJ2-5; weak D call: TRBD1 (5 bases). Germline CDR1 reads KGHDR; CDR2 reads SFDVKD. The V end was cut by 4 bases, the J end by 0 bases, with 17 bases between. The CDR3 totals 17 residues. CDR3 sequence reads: CATSDSGQVLYQETQYF. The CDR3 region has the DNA TGTGCCACCAGTGACTCCGGACAAGTCTTGTACCAAGAGACCCAGTACTTC.

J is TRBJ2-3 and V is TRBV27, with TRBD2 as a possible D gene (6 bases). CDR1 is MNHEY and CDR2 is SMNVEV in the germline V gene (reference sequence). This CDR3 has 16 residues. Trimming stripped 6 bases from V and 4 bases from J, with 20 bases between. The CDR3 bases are TGTGCCAGCAGATTCTCCCCGGCGGGGACCTCAGATACGCAGTATTTT. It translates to CASRFSPAGTSDTQYF.

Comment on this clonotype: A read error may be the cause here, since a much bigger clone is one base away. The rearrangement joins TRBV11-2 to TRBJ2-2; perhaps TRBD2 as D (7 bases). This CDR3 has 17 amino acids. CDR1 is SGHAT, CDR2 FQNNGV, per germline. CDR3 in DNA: TGTGCCAGCAGCATCTGGGGGGGCAGGGAGGACACCGGGGAGCCGTTTTTT. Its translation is CASSIWGGREDTGEPFF.

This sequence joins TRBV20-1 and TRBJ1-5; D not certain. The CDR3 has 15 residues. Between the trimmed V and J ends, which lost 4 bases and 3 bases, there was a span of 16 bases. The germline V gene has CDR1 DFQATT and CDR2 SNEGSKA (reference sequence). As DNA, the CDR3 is TGCAGTGCTAAGATCGGGGTCGGTGTCAATCAGCCCCAGCATTTT. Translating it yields CSAKIGVGVNQPQHF.

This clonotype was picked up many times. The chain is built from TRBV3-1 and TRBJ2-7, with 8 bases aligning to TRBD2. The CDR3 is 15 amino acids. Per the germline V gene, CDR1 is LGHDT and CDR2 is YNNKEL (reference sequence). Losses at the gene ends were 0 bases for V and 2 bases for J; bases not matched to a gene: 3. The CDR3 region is CASSQEGTRAYEQYF. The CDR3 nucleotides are TGTGCCAGCAGCCAAGAAGGGACTAGGGCCTACGAGCAGTACTTC.

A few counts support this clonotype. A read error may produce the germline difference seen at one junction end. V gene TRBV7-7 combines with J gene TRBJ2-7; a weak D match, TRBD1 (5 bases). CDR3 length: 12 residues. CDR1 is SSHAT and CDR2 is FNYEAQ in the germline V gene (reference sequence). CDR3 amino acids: CASTSHRSEQYF. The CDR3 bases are TGTGCTAGCACCAGCCACAGGAGCGAGCAGTACTTC.

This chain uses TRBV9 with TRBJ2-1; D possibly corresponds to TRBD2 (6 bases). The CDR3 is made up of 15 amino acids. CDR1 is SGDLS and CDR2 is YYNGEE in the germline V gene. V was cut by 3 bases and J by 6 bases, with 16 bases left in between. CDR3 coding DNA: TGTGCCAGCAGCGGCGGGACCAGCGGCCTCAATGAGCAGTTCTTC. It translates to CASSGGTSGLNEQFF.

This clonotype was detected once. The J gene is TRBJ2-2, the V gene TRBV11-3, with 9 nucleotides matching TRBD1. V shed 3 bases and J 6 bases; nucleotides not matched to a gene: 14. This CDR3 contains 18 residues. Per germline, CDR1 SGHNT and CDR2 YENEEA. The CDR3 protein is CASSFNNRGRIDPGELFF. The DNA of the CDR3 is TGTGCCAGCAGCTTCAATAACAGGGGGCGCATTGATCCCGGGGAGCTGTTTTTT.

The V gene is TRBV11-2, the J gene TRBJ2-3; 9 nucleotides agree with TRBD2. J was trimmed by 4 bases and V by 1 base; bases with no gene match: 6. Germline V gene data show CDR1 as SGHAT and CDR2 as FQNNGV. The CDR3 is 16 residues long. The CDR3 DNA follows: TGTGCCAGCAGCTTAGTTGCGGGAGGGCCGTCAGATACGCAGTATTTT. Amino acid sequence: CASSLVAGGPSDTQYF.

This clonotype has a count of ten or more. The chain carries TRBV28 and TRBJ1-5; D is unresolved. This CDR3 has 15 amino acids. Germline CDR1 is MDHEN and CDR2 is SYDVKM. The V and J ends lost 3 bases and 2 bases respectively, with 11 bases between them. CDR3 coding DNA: TGTGCCAGCAGTTTGAGACACCTCGGCAATCAGCCCCAGCATTTT. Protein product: CASSLRHLGNQPQHF.

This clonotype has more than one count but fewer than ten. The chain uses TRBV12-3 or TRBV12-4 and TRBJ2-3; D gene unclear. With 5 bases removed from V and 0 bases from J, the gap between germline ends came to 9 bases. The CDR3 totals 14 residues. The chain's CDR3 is CASSEHSSTDTQYF. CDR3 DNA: TGTGCCAGCAGTGAGCATTCGAGCACAGATACGCAGTATTTT.

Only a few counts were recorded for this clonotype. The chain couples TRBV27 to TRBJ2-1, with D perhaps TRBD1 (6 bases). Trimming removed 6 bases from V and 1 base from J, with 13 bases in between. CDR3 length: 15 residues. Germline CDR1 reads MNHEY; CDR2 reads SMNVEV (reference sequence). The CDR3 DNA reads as TGTGCCAGCAGACCCCACAGGGTTTCCTACAATGAGCAGTTCTTC. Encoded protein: CASRPHRVSYNEQFF.